Given below is one T cell receptor (beta chain) in context. Its antigen is not yet known. No per-base quality is available; no much larger clone lies one base away. The data derive from a study of blood T cell repertoires in COVID-19 (TCRdb year 2020). Regarding the research as a whole: The collaborator samples originated in the United States, Italy and Spain and spanned the acute and convalescent phases of COVID-19. The material from the prospective study consisted of cDNA or gDNA derived from T cells, B-cell-depleted T cells, or PBMCs. Deeply sampled blood TCRbeta repertoires from subjects exposed to, actively infected with, or recovered from COVID-19 were included in the dataset. A freely available public database, intended as a resource for researchers studying the immune response to SARS-CoV-2, is where the repertoires were released. Samples were obtained from the ongoing ImmuneRACE study (first 160 participants) and from over a thousand subjects provided by 6 global collaborators. Nearly every sample came with metadata listing a de-identified subject ID, COVID-19 status, age in years and sex. Where HLA class I and class II types were available, the types were taken from metadata supplied by the sample provider, not from assay-based typing. Study-wide conclusions, independent of this receptor: The quantity of clinical and demographic metadata differed by source and by participant and was supplied without curation.

The CDR3, cysteine through phenylalanine, is 12 amino acids long. Just the 36-base CDR3 DNA is kept, in frame starting at base 1. Trimming costs V 0 bases and J 14 bases, and their ends lie 9 bases apart. Reading the germline V gene gives CDR1 SGDLS and CDR2 YYNGEE. The immunoSEQ Assay, a bias-controlled multiplex PCR, was used to amplify TCRbeta CDR3 regions from genomic DNA. As for how the authors treated the data: Nucleated cell counts per sample were estimated from amplification of reference gene primers within the assay. To quantify the absolute abundance of each unique TCRbeta CDR3 rearrangement, sequence reads were collapsed and filtered. For each sample, productive Simpson clonality was calculated as the square root of Simpson's diversity index over productive rearrangements. As stored in TCRdb, this immuneACCESS dataset retains in-frame rearrangements with V and J assigned. A fraction of the clones does not appear; measured against another copy, unresolved V genes explain less than half of the discrepancy, and the remainder lacks a known reason. The V and J calls and clone size come from that table; D and trimming were worked out from the DNA. This sample comprises around 280,000 clones, 87% of them detected only once. Together, the top ten hold around 2.2% of the sample.

Another Seattle source contributed samples from volunteer blood donors who had recovered from COVID-19. Whole blood was collected in K2EDTA tubes by collaborating institutions according to the institutions' own protocols. For TCRbeta analysis, collaborator samples were shipped as frozen whole blood, as isolated PBMCs, or as DNA extracted from either sample type. Specimen: peripheral blood. The chain is made from TRBV9 and TRBJ1-6; the D gene identity is not certain. The receptor was derived from a woman aged 45-65 years who had recovered from COVID-19. The CDR3 loop reads CASSVDLQSLHF. The DNA reads TGTGCCAGCAGCGTAGATCTCCAGTCCCTCCACTTT.